One and the same sample provided the 6 T cell receptor beta chains below, sequenced in a study of T cell responses to AZD1222 COVID-19 vaccine. Here immunoSEQ multiplex PCR was the method, and the copy in TCRdb shows in-frame clones only, minus some. The table includes 110,000 to 150,000 clones, roughly 91% detected once. The specimen was peripheral blood, collected on day 0 of AZD1222 vaccination. These receptors all come from an adult in good health.

The V and J genes are TRBV4-3 and TRBJ1-3; 10 bases are a match to TRBD1. The CDR3 sequence is 15 residues long. Unmatched junction bases numbered 10, after V lost 6 bases and J lost 8 bases. Germline V gene sequence: CDR1 LGHNA, CDR2 YSLEER. Here the CDR3 reads CASRSKDRGGDTIYF. CDR3 bases: TGCGCCAGCAGATCGAAGGACAGGGGGGGTGACACCATATATTTT.

The V and J genes are TRBV4-2 and TRBJ1-2, with 7 bases that match TRBD1. Trimming removed 4 bases from V and 8 bases from J; junction bases left unmatched: 10. The CDR3 covers 14 residues. The germline V gene has CDR1 LGHNA and CDR2 YNFKEQ. The chain's CDR3 is CASSLHRGRGGYTF. The CDR3 DNA sequence: TGTGCCAGCAGCCTGCACAGGGGCCGAGGGGGCTACACCTTC.

The CDR3 here is CSVEDRPLKPGLAGFEQYF. The CDR3 coding sequence is TGCAGCGTTGAGGATCGTCCCCTCAAACCCGGACTAGCGGGGTTCGAGCAGTACTTC. The genes are TRBV29-1 and TRBJ2-7, with 12 bases lining up with TRBD2. CDR1 SQVTM and CDR2 ANQGSEA come from the germline V gene. Trimming cost V 3 bases and J 6 bases; bases outside gene matches: 21. This CDR3 has 19 amino acids.

V is TRBV21-1 and J is TRBJ2-5; the table's D gene call, TRBD1, was not cross checked with the DNA. TRBV21-1 is labeled a pseudogene. The CDR3 has 14 amino acids. CDR3 region: CASSKAGARETQYF. The DNA of the CDR3 is TGTGCCAGCAGCAAAGCGGGGGCCCGAGAGACCCAGTACTTC.

With respect to this clone: The identical CDR3 is also encoded by other nucleotide sequences in the sample. The chain has TRBV19 and TRBJ1-2; possibly TRBD1 for D (5 bases). The length of the CDR3 is 13 residues. The V end lost 3 bases, the J end lost 1 base, and 6 bases lay between the germline ends. Germline CDR1 and CDR2: LNHDA and SQIVND (reference sequence). The DNA of the CDR3 is TGTGCCAGTAGTATGGGGGGTAACTATGGCTACACCTTC. It yields the protein CASSMGGNYGYTF.

This chain joins TRBV7-9 and TRBJ2-7, with TRBD1 as a possible D gene (5 bases). Germline V lookup: CDR1 SEHNR, CDR2 FQNEAQ (reference sequence). The CDR3 loop spans 14 amino acids. The V and J ends lost 1 base and 6 bases respectively, with 13 bases between them. CDR3: CASSLEDTFFEQYF. CDR3 bases: TGTGCCAGCAGCTTAGAGGACACCTTCTTCGAGCAGTACTTC.